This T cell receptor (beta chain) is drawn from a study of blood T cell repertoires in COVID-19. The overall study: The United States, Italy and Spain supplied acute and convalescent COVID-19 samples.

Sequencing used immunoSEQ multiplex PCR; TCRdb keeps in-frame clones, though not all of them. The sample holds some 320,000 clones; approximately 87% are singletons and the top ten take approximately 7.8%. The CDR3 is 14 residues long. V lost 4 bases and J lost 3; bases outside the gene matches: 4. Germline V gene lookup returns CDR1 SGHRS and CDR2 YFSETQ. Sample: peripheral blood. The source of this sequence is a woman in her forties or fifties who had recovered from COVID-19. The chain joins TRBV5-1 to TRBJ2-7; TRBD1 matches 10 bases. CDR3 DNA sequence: TGCGCCAGCAGCACGGACAGGGGGTACTACGAGCAGTACTTC. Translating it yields CASSTDRGYYEQYF.